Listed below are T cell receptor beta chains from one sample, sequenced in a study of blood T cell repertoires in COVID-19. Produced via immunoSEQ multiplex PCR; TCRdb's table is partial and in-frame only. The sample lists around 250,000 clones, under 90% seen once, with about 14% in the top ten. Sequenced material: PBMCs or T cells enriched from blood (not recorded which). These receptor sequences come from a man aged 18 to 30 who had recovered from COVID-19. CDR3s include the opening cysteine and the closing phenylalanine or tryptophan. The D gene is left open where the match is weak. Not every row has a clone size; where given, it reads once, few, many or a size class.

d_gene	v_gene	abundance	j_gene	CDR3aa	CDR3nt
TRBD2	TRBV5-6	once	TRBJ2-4	CASSDSGRTNIQYF	TGTGCCAGCAGCGACTCCGGGAGGACAAACATTCAGTACTTC
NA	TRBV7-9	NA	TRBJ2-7	CASSFNSRLVGGYEQYF	TGTGCCAGCAGCTTTAACTCCCGACTAGTTGGGGGCTACGAGCAGTACTTC
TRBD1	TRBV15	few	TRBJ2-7	CATSSDRGPLGEQYF	TGTGCCACCAGCAGCGACAGGGGGCCCCTGGGGGAGCAGTACTTC
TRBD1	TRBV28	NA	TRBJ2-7	CASSYLQGSNSYEQYF	TGTGCCAGCAGTTATCTACAGGGGTCAAACTCCTACGAGCAGTACTTC
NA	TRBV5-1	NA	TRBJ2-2	CASSLLADSSTGELFF	TGCGCCAGCAGCTTGTTGGCGGACTCGAGCACCGGGGAGCTGTTTTTT
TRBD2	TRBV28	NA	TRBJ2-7	CASSLPGSSGTYEQYF	TGTGCCAGCAGTCTCCCCGGGTCTAGCGGTACCTACGAGCAGTACTTC
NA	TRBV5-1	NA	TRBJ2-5	CASSLRGLSQETQYF	TGCGCCAGCAGCTTGCGTGGACTCTCACAAGAGACCCAGTACTTC
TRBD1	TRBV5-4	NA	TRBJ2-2	CASSLEAGGIGELFF	TGTGCCAGCAGCTTGGAGGCAGGGGGCATCGGGGAGCTGTTTTTT
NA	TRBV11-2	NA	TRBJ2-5	CASSLIVSGAGETQYF	TGTGCCAGCAGCTTAATTGTGAGCGGTGCTGGAGAGACCCAGTACTTC
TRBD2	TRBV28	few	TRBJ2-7	CASRPGGYEQYF	TGTGCCAGCAGACCGGGAGGGTACGAGCAGTACTTC
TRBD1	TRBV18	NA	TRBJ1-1	CASSLGTGDTEAFF	TGTGCCAGCTCACTAGGGACAGGGGATACTGAAGCTTTCTTT
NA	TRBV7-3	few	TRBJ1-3	CASSSIAGNTIYF	TGTGCCAGCAGCTCCATTGCGGGAAACACCATATATTTT
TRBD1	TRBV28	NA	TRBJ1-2	CASSTTLGGSYGYTF	TGTGCCAGCAGCACAACTTTAGGGGGCAGCTATGGCTACACCTTC
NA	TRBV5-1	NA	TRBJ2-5	CASSSPDRLGETQYF	TGCGCCAGCAGCTCCCCAGACAGACTTGGGGAGACCCAGTACTTC